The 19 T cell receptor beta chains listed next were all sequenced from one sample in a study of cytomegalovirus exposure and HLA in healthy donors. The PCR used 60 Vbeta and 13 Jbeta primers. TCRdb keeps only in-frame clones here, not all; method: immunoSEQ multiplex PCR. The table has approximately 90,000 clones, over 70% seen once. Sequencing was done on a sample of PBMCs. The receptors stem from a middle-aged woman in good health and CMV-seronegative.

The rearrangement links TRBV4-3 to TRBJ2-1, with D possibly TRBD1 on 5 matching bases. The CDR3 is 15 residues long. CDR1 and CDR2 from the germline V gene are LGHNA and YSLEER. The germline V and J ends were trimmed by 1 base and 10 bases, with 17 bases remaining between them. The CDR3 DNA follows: TGCGCCAGCAGCCAAGCCCGAGGTCCGCCAGGGGAGCAGTTCTTC. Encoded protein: CASSQARGPPGEQFF.

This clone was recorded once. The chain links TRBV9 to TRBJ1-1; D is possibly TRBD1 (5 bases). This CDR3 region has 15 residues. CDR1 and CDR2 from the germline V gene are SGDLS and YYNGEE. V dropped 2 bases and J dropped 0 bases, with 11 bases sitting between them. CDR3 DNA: TGTGCCAGCAGCGTCAAAGGGGATATGAACACTGAAGCTTTCTTT. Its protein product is CASSVKGDMNTEAFF.

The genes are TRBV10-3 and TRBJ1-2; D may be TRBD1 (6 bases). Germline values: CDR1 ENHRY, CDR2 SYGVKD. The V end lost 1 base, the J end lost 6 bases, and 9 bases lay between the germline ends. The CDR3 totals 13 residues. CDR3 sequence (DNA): TGTGCCATCAGTGAGTGGGCAGGGGATGGCTACACCTTC. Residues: CAISEWAGDGYTF.

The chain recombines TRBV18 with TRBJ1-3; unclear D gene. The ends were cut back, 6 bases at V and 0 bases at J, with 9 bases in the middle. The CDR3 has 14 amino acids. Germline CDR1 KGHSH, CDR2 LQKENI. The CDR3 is CASSPLDSGNTIYF. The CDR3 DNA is TGTGCCAGCTCGCCTCTAGACTCTGGAAACACCATATATTTT.

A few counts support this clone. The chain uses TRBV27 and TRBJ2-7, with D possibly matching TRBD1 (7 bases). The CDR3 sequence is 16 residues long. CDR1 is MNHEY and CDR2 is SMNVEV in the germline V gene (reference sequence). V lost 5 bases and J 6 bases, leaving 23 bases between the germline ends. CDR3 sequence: CASSGGGSGLLAEQYF. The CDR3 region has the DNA TGTGCCAGCAGTGGAGGGGGCTCAGGACTGTTGGCCGAGCAGTACTTC.

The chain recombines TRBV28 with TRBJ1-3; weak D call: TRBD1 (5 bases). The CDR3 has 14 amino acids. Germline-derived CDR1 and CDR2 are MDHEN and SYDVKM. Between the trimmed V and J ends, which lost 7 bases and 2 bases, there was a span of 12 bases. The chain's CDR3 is CASTPGFAGNTIYF. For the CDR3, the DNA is TGTGCCAGCACCCCAGGGTTCGCTGGAAACACCATATATTTT.

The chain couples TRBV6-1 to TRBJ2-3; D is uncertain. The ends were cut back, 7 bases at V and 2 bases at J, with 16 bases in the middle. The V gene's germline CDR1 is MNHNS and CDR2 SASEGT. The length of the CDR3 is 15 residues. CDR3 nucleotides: TGTGCCAGCACTCACCTCCAACTACTCACAGATACGCAGTATTTT. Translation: CASTHLQLLTDTQYF.

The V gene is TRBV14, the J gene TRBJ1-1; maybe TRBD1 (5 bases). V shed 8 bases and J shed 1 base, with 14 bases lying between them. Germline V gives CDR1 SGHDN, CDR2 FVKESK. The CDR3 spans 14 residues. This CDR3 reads CASHQGTENTEAFF. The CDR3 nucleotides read TGTGCCAGCCACCAGGGTACGGAGAACACTGAAGCTTTCTTT.

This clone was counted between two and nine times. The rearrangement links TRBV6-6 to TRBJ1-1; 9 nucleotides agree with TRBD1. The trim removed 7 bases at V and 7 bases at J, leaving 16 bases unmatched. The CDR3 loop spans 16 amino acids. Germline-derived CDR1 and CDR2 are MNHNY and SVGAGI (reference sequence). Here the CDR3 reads CASTPPLQGAQGEAFF. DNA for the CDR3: TGTGCCAGCACCCCGCCCTTACAGGGGGCGCAGGGTGAAGCTTTCTTT.

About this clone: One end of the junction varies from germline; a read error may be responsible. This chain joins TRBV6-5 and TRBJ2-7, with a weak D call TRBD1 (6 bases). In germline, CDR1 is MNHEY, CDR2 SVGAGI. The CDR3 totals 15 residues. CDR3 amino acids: CASSDSGAHSYEQYF. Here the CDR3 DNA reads TGTGCCAGCAGTGACTCAGGGGCCCACTCCTACGAGCAGTACTTC.

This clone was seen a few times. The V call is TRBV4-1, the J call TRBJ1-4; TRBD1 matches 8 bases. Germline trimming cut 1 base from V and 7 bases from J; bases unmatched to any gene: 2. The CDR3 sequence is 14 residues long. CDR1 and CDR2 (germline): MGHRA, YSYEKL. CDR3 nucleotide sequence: TGCGCCAGCAGCCAAGGCAGGGGGCCTGAAAAACTGTTTTTT. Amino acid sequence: CASSQGRGPEKLFF.

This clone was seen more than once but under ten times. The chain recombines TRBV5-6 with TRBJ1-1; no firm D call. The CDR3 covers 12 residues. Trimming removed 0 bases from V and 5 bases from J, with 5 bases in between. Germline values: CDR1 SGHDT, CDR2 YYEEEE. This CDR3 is CASSLEQTEAFF. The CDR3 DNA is TGTGCCAGCAGCTTGGAGCAAACTGAAGCTTTCTTT. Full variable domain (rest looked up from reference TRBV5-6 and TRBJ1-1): DAGVTQSPTHLIKTRGQQVTLRCSPKSGHDTVSWYQQALGQGPQFIFQYYEEEERQRGNFPDRFSGHQFPNYSSELNVNALLLGDSALYLCASSLEQTEAFFGQGTRLTVV.

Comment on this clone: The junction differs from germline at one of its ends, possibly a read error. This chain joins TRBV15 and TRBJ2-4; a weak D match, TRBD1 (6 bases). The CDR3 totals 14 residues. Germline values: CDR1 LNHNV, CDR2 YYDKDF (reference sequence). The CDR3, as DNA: TGTGCCACCAGCAGAGGGATGGGGGCAAACAGTCAGTACTTC. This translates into CATSRGMGANSQYF.

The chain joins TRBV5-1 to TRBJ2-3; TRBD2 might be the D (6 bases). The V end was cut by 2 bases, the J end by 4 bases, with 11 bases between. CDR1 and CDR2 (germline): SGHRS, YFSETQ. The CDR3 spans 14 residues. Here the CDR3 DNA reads TGCGCCAGCAGCTTAACGGGCGGGGCAGATACGCAGTATTTT. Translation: CASSLTGGADTQYF.

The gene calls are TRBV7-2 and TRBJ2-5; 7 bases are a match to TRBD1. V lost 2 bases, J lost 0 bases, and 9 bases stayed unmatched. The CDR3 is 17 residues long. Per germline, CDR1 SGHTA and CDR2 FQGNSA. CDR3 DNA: TGTGCCAGCAGCTTAAAGCTGACAGGGATTAACCAAGAGACCCAGTACTTC. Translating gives CASSLKLTGINQETQYF.

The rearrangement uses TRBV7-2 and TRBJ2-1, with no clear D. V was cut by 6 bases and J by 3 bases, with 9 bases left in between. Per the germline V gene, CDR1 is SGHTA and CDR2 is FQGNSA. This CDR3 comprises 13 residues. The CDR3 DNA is TGTGCCAGCAGTCTGGGCCGCTACAATGAGCAGTTCTTC. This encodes CASSLGRYNEQFF.

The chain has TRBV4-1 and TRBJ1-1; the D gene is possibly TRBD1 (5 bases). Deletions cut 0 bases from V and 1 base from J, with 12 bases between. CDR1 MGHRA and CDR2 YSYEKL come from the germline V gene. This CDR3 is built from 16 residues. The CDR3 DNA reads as TGCGCCAGCAGCCAAGATGGGGCGAAACCGAACACTGAAGCTTTCTTT. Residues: CASSQDGAKPNTEAFF.

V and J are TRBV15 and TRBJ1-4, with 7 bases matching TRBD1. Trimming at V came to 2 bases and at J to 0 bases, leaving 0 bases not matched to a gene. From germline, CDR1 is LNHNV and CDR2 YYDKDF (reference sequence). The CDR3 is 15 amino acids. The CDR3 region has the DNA TGTGCCACCAGCAGACAGGGGGCAACTAATGAAAAACTGTTTTTT. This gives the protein CATSRQGATNEKLFF.

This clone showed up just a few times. CDR3: CASSTRTGMTEAFF. CDR3 nucleotides: TGTGCCAGCAGCACCAGGACAGGGATGACTGAAGCTTTCTTT. This chain connects TRBV5-4 to TRBJ1-1; 8 positions match TRBD1. The V and J ends lost 4 bases and 5 bases, in that order; junction bases with no gene match: 7. Looked up from germline, CDR1 is SGHNT and CDR2 is YYREEE (reference sequence). The CDR3 loop spans 14 amino acids.